This TCR beta chain derives from a study of cytotoxic CD8 clonotypes in ibrutinib-treated CLL. As for the study in general: More than 9 relapsed/refractory, around 14 treatment-naive; 17 IGHV unmutated.

Repertoires were generated with immunoSEQ multiplex PCR, while TCRdb's copy carries only in-frame clones and drops some. The sample consists of 100,000 to 150,000 clones, approximately 83% of them appearing once. The CDR3 extends over 14 amino acids. Trimming left V 2 bases short and J 1 base short, with 9 bases between. Germline CDR1 is SGHNT and CDR2 is YYREEE (reference sequence). The source of this sequence is a human donor with chronic lymphocytic leukemia. The chain employs TRBV5-4 and TRBJ1-1, with D hard to call. The sample here was PBMCs, taken after 24 months of ibrutinib treatment. CDR3 residues: CASSLTAANTEAFF. The CDR3 DNA follows: TGTGCCAGCAGCTTAACGGCAGCGAACACTGAAGCTTTCTTT. Full variable domain (outside the CDR3, taken from reference TRBV5-4 and TRBJ1-1): ETGVTQSPTHLIKTRGQQVTLRCSSQSGHNTVSWYQQALGQGPQFIFQYYREEENGRGNFPPRFSGLQFPNYSSELNVNALELDDSALYLCASSLTAANTEAFFGQGTRLTVV.